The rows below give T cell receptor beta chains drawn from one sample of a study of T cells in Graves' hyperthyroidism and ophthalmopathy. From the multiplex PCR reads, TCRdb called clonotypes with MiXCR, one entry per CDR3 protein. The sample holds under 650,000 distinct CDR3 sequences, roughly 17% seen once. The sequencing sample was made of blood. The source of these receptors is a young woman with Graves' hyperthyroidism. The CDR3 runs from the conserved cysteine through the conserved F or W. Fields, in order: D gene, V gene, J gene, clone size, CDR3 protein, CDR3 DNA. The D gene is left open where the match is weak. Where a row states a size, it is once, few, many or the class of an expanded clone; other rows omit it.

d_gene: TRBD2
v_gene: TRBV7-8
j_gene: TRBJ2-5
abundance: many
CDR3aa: CASSRTSHETQYF
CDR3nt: TGTGCCAGCAGCCGGACTAGCCACGAGACCCAGTACTTC

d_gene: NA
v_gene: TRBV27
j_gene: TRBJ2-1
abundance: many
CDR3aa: CASSPLPNSNEQFF
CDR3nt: TGTGCCAGCAGTCCCTTACCCAACTCCAATGAGCAGTTCTTC

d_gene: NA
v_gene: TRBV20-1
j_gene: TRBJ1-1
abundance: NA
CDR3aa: CSARAAGGTEAFF
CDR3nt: TGCAGTGCTAGAGCCGCGGGGGGGACTGAAGCTTTCTTT

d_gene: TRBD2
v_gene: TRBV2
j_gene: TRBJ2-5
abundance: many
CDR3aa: CASRPGLAGETQYF
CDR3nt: TGTGCCAGCAGACCCGGACTAGCGGGAGAGACCCAGTACTTC

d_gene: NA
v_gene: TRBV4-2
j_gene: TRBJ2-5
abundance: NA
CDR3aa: CASSQDSDQETQYF
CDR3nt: TGTGCCAGCAGCCAAGATTCTGACCAAGAGACCCAGTACTTC

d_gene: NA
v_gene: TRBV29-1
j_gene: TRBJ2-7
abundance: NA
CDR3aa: CSVSSYEQYF
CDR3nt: TGCAGCGTGAGCTCCTACGAGCAGTACTTC

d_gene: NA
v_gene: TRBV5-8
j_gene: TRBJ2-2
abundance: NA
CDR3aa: CASSLDLSTGELFF
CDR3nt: TGTGCCAGCAGCTTGGACCTATCCACCGGGGAGCTGTTTTTT

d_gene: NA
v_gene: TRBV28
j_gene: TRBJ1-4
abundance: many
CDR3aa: CASSLTQVYNEKLFF
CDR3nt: TGTGCCAGCAGTTTAACACAGGTTTATAATGAAAAACTGTTTTTT

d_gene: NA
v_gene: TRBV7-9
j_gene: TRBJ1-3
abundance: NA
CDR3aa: CASRDGLGESGNTIYF
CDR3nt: TGTGCCAGCAGGGATGGGCTAGGGGAGTCTGGAAACACCATATATTTT

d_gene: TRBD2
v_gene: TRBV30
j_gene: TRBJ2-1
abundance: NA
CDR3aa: CAWSGIAGGYNEQFF
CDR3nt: TGTGCCTGGAGCGGAATAGCGGGAGGCTACAATGAGCAGTTCTTC

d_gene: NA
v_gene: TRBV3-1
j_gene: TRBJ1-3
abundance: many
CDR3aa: CASSQEGLSSGNTIYF
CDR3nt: TGTGCCAGCAGCCAAGAGGGTTTGAGCTCTGGAAACACCATATATTTT